This is a list of T cell receptor beta chains from one sample in a study of blood T cells in healthy people across ages. One entry per CDR3 protein, called by TCRdb with MiXCR from the 5' RACE reads. The sample lists 1.5 million to 2 million distinct CDR3 sequences; 39% were seen once. The sequencing input was blood. The receptors shown here come from a human donor in good health. CDR3s include the opening cysteine and the closing phenylalanine or tryptophan. The D gene is left open where the match is weak. A row's size may be missing; if present it is once, few, many or a size class.

>TRBJ1-6|few|-|TRBV20-1
CSARASLSPLHF
TGCAGTGCTAGAGCTAGTTTGTCACCCCTCCACTTT
>TRBJ1-1|few|-|TRBV29-1
CSVTGGLAAFF
TGCAGCGTCACTGGGGGGTTAGCGGCTTTCTTT
>TRBJ2-7|few|-|TRBV5-1
CASSPSPGESYEQYF
TGCGCCAGCAGCCCGTCACCTGGGGAATCCTACGAGCAGTACTTC
>TRBJ2-3|once|-|TRBV4-3
CASSQDHTGADTQYF
TGCGCCAGCAGCCAAGATCACACGGGGGCGGATACGCAGTATTTT
>TRBJ2-7|few|-|TRBV10-3
CAISENRESSYEQYF
TGTGCCATCAGTGAGAATAGGGAGAGCTCCTACGAGCAGTACTTC
>TRBJ2-7|-|TRBD2|TRBV30
CAWTAAKAGVGYEQYF
TGTGCCTGGACGGCGGCTAAAGCGGGGGTTGGATACGAGCAGTACTTC
>TRBJ1-2|-|TRBD1|TRBV20-1
CSARPPTIRQGNGYTF
TGCAGTGCTAGACCTCCTACGATCCGACAGGGCAATGGCTACACCTTC
>TRBJ2-7|-|-|TRBV7-9
CASSENGGSEQYF
TGTGCCAGCAGCGAAAATGGGGGGAGCGAGCAGTACTTC
>TRBJ2-7|-|TRBD1|TRBV20-1
CSAPTGVHEQYF
TGCAGTGCCCCGACAGGGGTACACGAGCAGTACTTC
>TRBJ2-1|few|TRBD2|TRBV9
CASSAGGRNEQFF
TGTGCCAGCAGCGCGGGGGGGCGAAATGAGCAGTTCTTC
>TRBJ1-2|once|-|TRBV7-2
CASSPGLGAYGYTF
TGTGCCAGCAGCCCCGGATTAGGGGCCTATGGCTACACCTTC
>TRBJ1-2|few|-|TRBV20-1
CSARDSRIYDGYTF
TGCAGTGCTAGAGATTCCAGAATCTATGATGGCTACACCTTC
>TRBJ1-2|-|TRBD1|TRBV6-5
CASGTALYGYTF
TGTGCCAGCGGGACAGCCTTATATGGCTACACCTTC
>TRBJ2-7|-|-|TRBV20-1
CSARVRTASSYEQYF
TGCAGTGCTAGAGTTAGGACAGCAAGCTCCTACGAGCAGTACTTC
>TRBJ2-5|-|TRBD1|TRBV5-1
CASSLQGAVDETQYF
TGCGCCAGCAGCTTACAGGGGGCCGTGGATGAGACCCAGTACTTC
>TRBJ2-7|-|-|TRBV7-2
CASSLMSLSGYEQYF
TGTGCCAGCAGCTTAATGTCACTGTCAGGGTACGAGCAGTACTTC
>TRBJ2-3|few|-|TRBV7-2
CASSLDSGTQYF
TGTGCCAGCAGCTTAGATAGCGGTACGCAGTATTTT
>TRBJ2-6|many|-|TRBV6-5
CASQGHGANVLTF
TGTGCCAGCCAGGGCCATGGGGCCAACGTCCTGACTTTC
>TRBJ1-2|few|-|TRBV29-1
CSVEVWKWDIYGYTF
TGCAGCGTTGAAGTATGGAAGTGGGATATATATGGCTACACCTTC
>TRBJ1-2|-|TRBD1|TRBV10-3
CAISETGEILYGYTF
TGTGCCATCAGTGAGACAGGGGAGATCTTATATGGCTACACCTTC
>TRBJ2-3|-|-|TRBV7-2
CASRKSGRPDTQYF
TGTGCCAGCAGGAAATCAGGGCGCCCAGATACGCAGTATTTT
>TRBJ2-7|-|-|TRBV28
CASRFGGVYEQYF
TGTGCCAGCAGATTCGGGGGCGTCTACGAGCAGTACTTC
>TRBJ2-5|few|TRBD2|TRBV5-1
CASSQTLAGAETQYF
TGCGCCAGCAGCCAGACACTAGCGGGGGCAGAGACCCAGTACTTC
>TRBJ2-3|few|-|TRBV15
CATSRDVSGTDTQYF
TGTGCCACCAGCAGAGACGTAAGCGGTACAGATACGCAGTATTTT
>TRBJ2-7|-|-|TRBV2
CASSVSGRGYEQYF
TGTGCCAGCAGTGTTTCGGGCAGGGGCTACGAGCAGTACTTC
>TRBJ2-1|-|-|TRBV7-2
CASSPDVAYNEQFF
TGTGCCAGCAGCCCTGACGTCGCCTACAATGAGCAGTTCTTC
>TRBJ2-7|few|-|TRBV20-1
CSARRGASVYEQYF
TGCAGTGCTAGGAGGGGGGCATCGGTCTACGAGCAGTACTTC
>TRBJ2-3|many|-|TRBV7-2
CASSSRGRTDTQYF
TGTGCCAGCAGCTCCCGGGGTCGCACAGATACGCAGTATTTT
>TRBJ1-2|-|-|TRBV5-6
CASSLVRPYGYTF
TGTGCCAGCAGCTTGGTTCGGCCCTATGGCTACACCTTC
>TRBJ2-1|-|TRBD1|TRBV11-1
CASRYSTGTGDGEQFF
TGTGCCAGCAGATATAGTACCGGGACAGGGGACGGTGAGCAGTTCTTC
>TRBJ2-7|few|TRBD2|TRBV6-2/TRBV6-3
CASSQTSGAYEQYF
TGTGCCAGCAGTCAGACTAGCGGGGCATACGAGCAGTACTTC
>TRBJ1-1|-|-|TRBV6-2/TRBV6-3
CASSYSLVSMNTEAFF
TGTGCCAGCAGTTACTCGTTAGTGTCCATGAACACTGAAGCTTTCTTT
>TRBJ1-2|-|TRBD1|TRBV29-1
CSVEGTGQGANNYGYTF
TGCAGCGTTGAGGGAACCGGACAGGGGGCTAACAACTATGGCTACACCTTC
>TRBJ1-1|few|-|TRBV6-5
CASSYPGHAEAFF
TGTGCCAGCAGTTACCCGGGACACGCTGAAGCTTTCTTT